The clone carrying this TCR beta chain was seen many times. Antigen unknown. This specimen comes from a study of molecular identifiers for immune sequencing clone quantification. Whole-study findings and limits: Effector cells kept over 99% of their molecules in clones above 20 RNA copies, while naive cells kept under 1% there.

Sorted cells numbering about 19,000 to 1,000,000, with 10%, 30% or 50% RNA, yielded the naive CD8 libraries. Germline V gene sequence: CDR1 SGHTS, CDR2 YDEGEE. V dropped 4 bases and J dropped 1 base, with 9 bases sitting between them. This CDR3 spans 13 amino acids. TCRdb passed the PCR reads through MiXCR, listing each CDR3 protein once. The sample consists of some 320,000 distinct CDR3 sequences, about 22% of them appearing once. The clonotype originates from a human donor in good health. Some libraries in this study had Jurkat cell RNA spiked in. The chain is built from TRBV5-8 and TRBJ2-7, with D unresolved. The specimen sequenced was naive CD8+ T cells from blood, with Jurkat cell RNA spiked in. Subset: FACS-sorted CD8+CD4-CCR7+CD45RA+ naive T cells. The CDR3 sequence is CASSDDTSYEQYF. The CDR3 region has the DNA TGTGCCAGCAGCGACGACACGTCCTACGAGCAGTACTTC.